The 25 T cell receptor beta chains below all came from one sample that was sequenced in a study of blood T cell repertoires in COVID-19. Clones were sequenced by immunoSEQ multiplex PCR, and TCRdb holds only the in-frame ones, with some missing. This sample has about 250,000 clones; approximately 84% occur once, and the top ten carry about a sixth. Sequencing was carried out using PBMCs or T cells enriched from blood (not recorded which). Receptors were obtained from a man aged 18 to 29 who had recovered from COVID-19.

This clone was detected many times. The gene calls are TRBV7-9 and TRBJ1-1, with TRBD1 matching over 10 bases. Trimming at V came to 5 bases and at J to 4 bases, leaving 4 bases not matched to a gene. Germline CDR1 and CDR2: SEHNR and FQNEAQ (reference sequence). CDR3 size: 14 residues. The CDR3 region is CASSHRDRGTEAFF. The DNA of the CDR3 is TGTGCCAGCAGCCACAGGGACAGGGGCACTGAAGCTTTCTTT.

CDR3 nucleotide sequence: TGCGCCAGCAGCTTGGGACTAGCGGGAGCTACGAAGACCCAGTACTTC. It yields the protein CASSLGLAGATKTQYF. This chain uses TRBV5-1 with TRBJ2-5; 12 positions match TRBD2. CDR1 and CDR2 (germline): SGHRS, YFSETQ. V was pared by 0 bases and J by 6 bases, with 6 bases of the junction left unmatched. The CDR3 has 16 residues. Complete variable domain (other parts from reference TRBV5-1 and TRBJ2-5): KAGVTQTPRYLIKTRGQQVTLSCSPISGHRSVSWYQQTPGQGLQFLFEYFSETQRNKGNFPGRFSGRQFSNSRSEMNVSTLELGDSALYLCASSLGLAGATKTQYFGPGTRLLVL.

The chain couples TRBV19 to TRBJ1-2, with 12 bases fitting TRBD1. The germline gives CDR1 LNHDA, CDR2 SQIVND (reference sequence). CDR3 length equals 15 residues. Losses at the gene ends were 7 bases for V and 0 bases for J; bases not matched to a gene: 3. CDR3 amino acids: CASIGTGGTNYGYTF. CDR3 bases: TGTGCCAGTATCGGGACAGGGGGCACTAACTATGGCTACACCTTC.

The rearrangement uses TRBV7-9 and TRBJ1-1; 9 positions match TRBD1. The germline V gene encodes CDR1 SEHNR and CDR2 FQNEAQ (reference sequence). With 5 bases clipped from V and 0 bases from J, the junction kept 10 bases outside the gene matches. This CDR3 comprises 17 residues. The CDR3, as DNA: TGTGCCAGCAGCCTGGACAGGGGCGTGTACCTGAACACTGAAGCTTTCTTT. Translated: CASSLDRGVYLNTEAFF.

This sequence joins TRBV5-1 and TRBJ2-7; D is perhaps TRBD1 (6 bases). V was clipped by 2 bases and J by 3 bases, with 12 bases between them. CDR3 length equals 14 residues. CDR1 and CDR2 (germline): SGHRS, YFSETQ. CDR3 protein: CASSFDRIGYEQYF. CDR3 DNA sequence: TGCGCCAGCAGCTTTGACAGGATAGGCTACGAGCAGTACTTC.

This clone was recorded only once. V and J are TRBV6-1 and TRBJ1-6; possibly TRBD1 for D (5 bases). From germline, CDR1 is MNHNS and CDR2 SASEGT. The CDR3 extends over 13 amino acids. Trimming took off 3 bases at V and 10 bases at J, with 10 bases between the two ends. CDR3 coding DNA: TGTGCCAGCAGTGAGGGGGGTCGGTCACCCCTCCACTTT. It encodes CASSEGGRSPLHF.

CDR3 loop: CASSDPVTDTQYF. The CDR3 DNA sequence: TGCGCCAGCAGTGACCCAGTCACAGATACGCAGTATTTT. V and J are TRBV10-2 and TRBJ2-3, with D uncertain. V was shortened by 3 bases and J by 2 bases, with 6 bases between the two germline ends. The CDR3 runs 13 residues. Germline V gives CDR1 WSHSY, CDR2 SAAADI.

The chain carries TRBV3-1 (or the pseudogene TRBV3-2) and TRBJ1-3, with D possibly being TRBD1 (5 bases). CDR1 and CDR2 (germline): LGHDT, YNNKEL (reference sequence). Trimming took off 4 bases at V and 1 base at J, with 11 bases between the two ends. This CDR3 spans 15 amino acids. The CDR3, as DNA: TGTGCCAGCAGCCTGAGCGGGGGATCTGGAAACACCATATATTTT. It yields the protein CASSLSGGSGNTIYF.

The chain carries TRBV6-4 and TRBJ2-2; D gene unclear. Germline loops: CDR1 MRHNA, CDR2 SNTAGT. The CDR3 is 14 residues long. Trimming cost V 3 bases and J 2 bases, with 7 bases left between them. CDR3 residues: CASSEALNTGELFF. The CDR3 nucleotides are TGTGCCAGCAGTGAAGCGTTAAACACCGGGGAGCTGTTTTTT.

The chain carries TRBV11-3 and TRBJ1-1; 10 bases fit TRBD1. The V gene end was trimmed by 3 bases and the J gene end by 5 bases; junction bases not matched to a gene: 6. The germline V gene encodes CDR1 SGHNT and CDR2 YENEEA. The CDR3 extends over 15 amino acids. CDR3 amino acids: CASSLGTGVLTEAFF. CDR3 in DNA: TGTGCCAGCAGCTTGGGGACAGGGGTGTTGACTGAAGCTTTCTTT.

The chain is built from TRBV30 and TRBJ2-1, with a possible D match to TRBD1 (5 bases). V was shortened by 0 bases and J by 6 bases, with 15 bases between the two germline ends. The CDR3 has 15 residues. Germline V gives CDR1 GTSNPN, CDR2 SVGIG (reference sequence). In nucleotides, the CDR3 is TGTGCCTGGAGTGTACTTTCAGGGTGGCGCAATGAGCAGTTCTTC. It encodes CAWSVLSGWRNEQFF.

V usage is TRBV14 and J usage is TRBJ1-1; D remains ambiguous. Germline V gene sequence: CDR1 SGHDN, CDR2 FVKESK. The CDR3 consists of 13 residues. Trimming cost V 2 bases and J 7 bases, with 11 bases left between them. In nucleotides, the CDR3 is TGTGCCAGCAGCCAACGGTGGGGAGGTGAAGCTTTCTTT. This gives the protein CASSQRWGGEAFF.

This clone was picked up a small number of times. CDR3 region: CASSGAGEAFF. The CDR3 DNA follows: TGTGCCAGTAGTGGGGCGGGGGAAGCTTTCTTT. The rearrangement joins TRBV19 to TRBJ1-1; a possible D gene is TRBD1 (5 bases). The length of the CDR3 is 11 residues. V lost 5 bases and J lost 8, with 9 bases in between. Germline-derived CDR1 and CDR2 are LNHDA and SQIVND (reference sequence).

CDR3: CASSEAGWAQGAPGSNTEAFF. Here the CDR3 DNA reads TGTGCCAGCAGTGAAGCTGGTTGGGCACAGGGGGCGCCGGGGTCGAACACTGAAGCTTTCTTT. V and J are TRBV2 and TRBJ1-1, with 9 bases aligning to TRBD1. CDR1 SNHLY and CDR2 FYNNEI come from the germline V gene. V gave up 0 bases and J gave up 1 base; unmatched junction bases: 18. The CDR3 spans 21 residues.

The chain is built from TRBV7-8 and TRBJ2-7; 8 bases are a match to TRBD2. This CDR3 has 13 amino acids. Unmatched junction bases numbered 9, after V lost 7 bases and J lost 7 bases. Germline assignment: CDR1 SGHVS and CDR2 FQNEAQ. The CDR3 nucleotides read TGTGCCAGCACCAACGGGGGGGCGCGGGAGCAGTACTTC. Translated, it gives CASTNGGAREQYF.

The gene calls are TRBV2 and TRBJ1-5; D possibly corresponds to TRBD1 (5 bases). The CDR3 is 14 amino acids. V lost 0 bases and J 5 bases, leaving 8 bases between the germline ends. Germline CDR1 and CDR2: SNHLY and FYNNEI. In DNA form, the CDR3 reads TGTGCCAGCAGTGAAGCGACAGAGGATCAGCCCCAGCATTTT. As protein: CASSEATEDQPQHF. Together with reference TRBV2 and TRBJ1-5, the CDR3 gives the full variable domain: EPEVTQTPSHQVTQMGQEVILRCVPISNHLYFYWYRQILGQKVEFLVSFYNNEISEKSEIFDDQFSVERPDGSNFTLKIRSTKLEDSAMYFCASSEATEDQPQHFGDGTRLSIL.

This clone was found a few times. This chain connects TRBV27 to TRBJ1-5, with D tentatively TRBD1 (5 bases). The CDR3 covers 15 residues. Germline loops: CDR1 MNHEY, CDR2 SMNVEV (reference sequence). Trimming stripped 0 bases from V and 4 bases from J, with 10 bases between. CDR3 DNA: TGTGCCAGCAGTTTATCGGGCCAGGGTAATCAGCCCCAGCATTTT. Its translation: CASSLSGQGNQPQHF.

The chain is built from TRBV6-5 and TRBJ1-2; no clear D. CDR1 is MNHEY and CDR2 is SVGAGI in the germline V gene. Trimming stripped 5 bases from V and 5 bases from J, with 12 bases between. CDR3 length: 13 amino acids. DNA of the CDR3: TGTGCCAGCAGTCAGCCAGGATGGTATGGCTACACCTTC. Translated, it gives CASSQPGWYGYTF.

The chain is built from TRBV3-1 (or the pseudogene TRBV3-2) and TRBJ2-1, with TRBD2 identical over 10 bases. Losses at the gene ends were 2 bases for V and 0 bases for J; bases not matched to a gene: 13. Germline values: CDR1 LGHDT, CDR2 YNNKEL (reference sequence). This CDR3 is built from 20 residues. The CDR3: CASSQSGLAPKWSSYNEQFF. Here the CDR3 DNA reads TGTGCCAGCAGCCAATCGGGACTAGCGCCTAAATGGAGCTCCTACAATGAGCAGTTCTTC.

This rearrangement joins TRBV19 to TRBJ2-7; 10 nucleotides align to TRBD2. The CDR3 has 13 amino acids. With 7 bases clipped from V and 7 bases from J, the junction kept 7 bases outside the gene matches. Germline V lookup: CDR1 LNHDA, CDR2 SQIVND (reference sequence). The CDR3: CASNPSGRGEQYF. In nucleotides, the CDR3 is TGTGCCAGTAATCCTAGCGGGAGAGGAGAGCAGTACTTC. The entire variable domain, with the rest obtained from reference TRBV19 and TRBJ2-7, is as follows: DGGITQSPKYLFRKEGQNVTLSCEQNLNHDAMYWYRQDPGQGLRLIYYSQIVNDFQKGDIAEGYSVSREKKESFPLTVTSAQKNPTAFYLCASNPSGRGEQYFGPGTRLTVT.

The rearrangement links TRBV7-9 to TRBJ2-1; TRBD2 matches 10 bases. The CDR3 spans 18 residues. In germline, CDR1 is SEHNR, CDR2 FQNEAQ (reference sequence). Trimming at V came to 3 bases and at J to 9 bases, leaving 17 bases not matched to a gene. Written as DNA, the CDR3 is TGTGCCAGCAGCTTCAAACGGGCCGTAGCGGGAGGACTCGGTGAGCAGTTCTTC. Its translation is CASSFKRAVAGGLGEQFF.

This sequence joins TRBV10-3 and TRBJ1-5, with 8 bases aligning to TRBD1. This CDR3 has 15 residues. Germline assignment: CDR1 ENHRY and CDR2 SYGVKD. The trim removed 5 bases at V and 5 bases at J, leaving 8 bases unmatched. CDR3 sequence (DNA): TGTGCCATCAGTAGGACAGGGAAGGGAGATCAGCCCCAGCATTTT. Translating it yields CAISRTGKGDQPQHF.

The J gene is TRBJ2-6, the V gene TRBV7-3; TRBD2 might be the D (5 bases). Trimming removed 0 bases at V and 8 bases at J, with 8 bases between. Germline-derived CDR1 and CDR2 are SGHTA and FQGTGA. This CDR3 has 14 residues. DNA of the CDR3: TGTGCCAGCAGCTTAACTAGGGAGTCCAACGTCCTGACTTTC. Protein product: CASSLTRESNVLTF.

This clone has more than one count but fewer than ten. The genes are TRBV7-9 and TRBJ1-2; tentatively, D is TRBD1 (5 bases). Germline assignment: CDR1 SEHNR and CDR2 FQNEAQ (reference sequence). The V end lost 3 bases, the J end lost 9 bases, and 17 bases lay between the germline ends. CDR3 size: 14 residues. CDR3 DNA sequence: TGTGCCAGCAGCTTGATGGGGGAGGGGAGTAGCTACACCTTC. The encoded protein is CASSLMGEGSSYTF.

The rearrangement joins TRBV19 to TRBJ1-1; TRBD1 matches at 7 bases. This CDR3 is built from 14 residues. After removal of 4 bases from V and 0 bases from J, the junction contained 2 bases not matched to a gene. Germline V gene sequence: CDR1 LNHDA, CDR2 SQIVND (reference sequence). The CDR3 nucleotides read TGTGCCAGTAGTACACAGGGGCTGAACACTGAAGCTTTCTTT. Amino acid sequence: CASSTQGLNTEAFF.